The 16 T cell receptor beta chains in this list originate from one sample, sequenced in a study of blood T cell repertoires in COVID-19. The table came from immunoSEQ multiplex PCR; TCRdb's copy has only in-frame clones and leaves some out. The data hold roughly 190,000 clones, with roughly four fifths observed a single time. Sequenced: peripheral blood. The origin of the receptors is a woman in her thirties or forties with acute or convalescent COVID-19.

The genes are TRBV5-1 and TRBJ2-5; perhaps TRBD1 as D (5 bases). The CDR3 is 12 residues long. Between the trimmed V and J ends, which lost 2 bases and 4 bases, there was a span of 6 bases. Germline lookup yields CDR1 SGHRS and CDR2 YFSETQ. The CDR3 nucleotides read TGCGCCAGCAGCTTCCAGGGAGAGACCCAGTACTTC. Amino acid sequence: CASSFQGETQYF.

The chain couples TRBV28 to TRBJ2-7; 12 nucleotides agree with TRBD2. The CDR3 has 15 amino acids. With 4 bases clipped from V and 3 bases from J, the junction kept 4 bases outside the gene matches. Germline values: CDR1 MDHEN, CDR2 SYDVKM. In nucleotides, the CDR3 is TGTGCCAGCAGTTCAGGACTAGCGGGACGCTACGAGCAGTACTTC. Encoded protein: CASSSGLAGRYEQYF.

The gene calls are TRBV5-6 and TRBJ2-7; 7 bases are shared with TRBD2. The trim removed 6 bases at V and 2 bases at J, leaving 14 bases unmatched. CDR3 length: 16 residues. The germline gives CDR1 SGHDT, CDR2 YYEEEE. DNA of the CDR3: TGTGCCAGCACCCCAAGCCCGGGGCGGGGGACCTACGAGCAGTACTTC. This gives the protein CASTPSPGRGTYEQYF. Full variable domain (missing parts from reference TRBV5-6 and TRBJ2-7): DAGVTQSPTHLIKTRGQQVTLRCSPKSGHDTVSWYQQALGQGPQFIFQYYEEEERQRGNFPDRFSGHQFPNYSSELNVNALLLGDSALYLCASTPSPGRGTYEQYFGPGTRLTVT.

Remarks on this clone: Other DNA sequences in the sample encode the same CDR3. The chain carries TRBV24-1 and TRBJ1-3, with a possible D match to TRBD1 (5 bases). The germline V and J ends were trimmed by 2 bases and 1 base, with 8 bases remaining between them. In germline, CDR1 is KGHDR, CDR2 SFDVKD. The CDR3 length is 15 residues. CDR3 sequence: CATSDSRGSGNTIYF. CDR3 sequence (DNA): TGTGCCACCAGTGATTCAAGGGGATCTGGAAACACCATATATTTT.

This chain uses TRBV3-1 (or the pseudogene TRBV3-2) with TRBJ1-2; TRBD1 is a possible D gene (5 bases). Germline CDR1 and CDR2: LGHDT and YNNKEL (reference sequence). Deletions cut 6 bases from V and 1 base from J, with 9 bases between. CDR3 length: 13 residues. The CDR3 DNA follows: TGTGCCAGCAGGGCAGACAGTAACTATGGCTACACCTTC. Translation: CASRADSNYGYTF.

The chain has TRBV5-4 and TRBJ2-3; 11 nucleotides line up with TRBD2. Germline CDR1 reads SGHNT; CDR2 reads YYREEE (reference sequence). Trimming removed 4 bases from V and 2 bases from J; junction bases left unmatched: 6. The CDR3 consists of 16 residues. The CDR3 DNA reads TGTGCCAGCAGCGGGACTAGCGGTGGGTCCACAGATACGCAGTATTTT. Protein product: CASSGTSGGSTDTQYF.

The gene calls are TRBV19 and TRBJ1-2; TRBD1 matches at 8 bases. J lost 4 bases, V lost 10 bases, and 8 bases had no gene match. The germline CDR1 and CDR2 sequences are LNHDA and SQIVND (reference sequence). This CDR3 is 13 amino acids long. CDR3 in amino acids: CATGTGKGYGYTF. CDR3 sequence (DNA): TGTGCCACAGGGACAGGAAAAGGCTATGGCTACACCTTC.

V is TRBV28 and J is TRBJ2-5, with D tentatively TRBD1 (5 bases). The germline V gene has CDR1 MDHEN and CDR2 SYDVKM. This CDR3 region has 13 residues. V was trimmed by 5 bases and J by 3 bases, leaving 10 bases between them. CDR3 loop: CASSMDMEETQYF. In DNA form, the CDR3 reads TGTGCCAGCAGTATGGACATGGAAGAGACCCAGTACTTC. Filled out from reference TRBV28 and TRBJ2-5, the complete variable domain reads DVKVTQSSRYLVKRTGEKVFLECVQDMDHENMFWYRQDPGLGLRLIYFSYDVKMKEKGDIPEGYSVSREKKERFSLILESASTNQTSMYLCASSMDMEETQYFGPGTRLLVL.

This clone has only one observation. The V call is TRBV30, the J call TRBJ1-1, with D unclear. The CDR3 consists of 12 residues. Trimming pared 0 bases from V and 4 bases from J, leaving 6 bases between. Germline CDR1 and CDR2: GTSNPN and SVGIG (reference sequence). CDR3 bases: TGTGCCTGGAGTGTACTGAGCACTGAAGCTTTCTTT. Protein: CAWSVLSTEAFF.

V gene TRBV6-5 combines with J gene TRBJ2-2; TRBD2 agrees at 10 bases. The CDR3 loop spans 14 amino acids. With V trimmed by 7 bases and J by 3 bases, 2 bases remained unmatched. Looked up from germline, CDR1 is MNHEY and CDR2 is SVGAGI. The CDR3 DNA is TGTGCCAGCAAACTAGCGGGATACACCGGGGAGCTGTTTTTT. Protein sequence: CASKLAGYTGELFF.

The chain is built from TRBV2 and TRBJ1-2; D gene ambiguous. CDR3 length: 12 residues. Per the germline V gene, CDR1 is SNHLY and CDR2 is FYNNEI. Trimming took off 5 bases at V and 4 bases at J, with 8 bases between the two ends. CDR3 DNA sequence: TGTGCCAGCAGTCCTTACAGCTATGGCTACACCTTC. It codes for CASSPYSYGYTF. The full variable domain, in which reference TRBV2 and TRBJ1-2 provide the parts outside the CDR3, is EPEVTQTPSHQVTQMGQEVILRCVPISNHLYFYWYRQILGQKVEFLVSFYNNEISEKSEIFDDQFSVERPDGSNFTLKIRSTKLEDSAMYFCASSPYSYGYTFGSGTRLTVV.

The V call is TRBV2, the J call TRBJ2-3; D is possibly TRBD1 (7 bases). The CDR3 has 15 residues. V was pared by 10 bases and J by 2 bases, with 19 bases between. The germline gives CDR1 SNHLY, CDR2 FYNNEI. Written as DNA, the CDR3 is TGTGCCATCAGGGGGGTTCTAGCGACCACAGATACGCAGTATTTT. Its protein is CAIRGVLATTDTQYF.

This clone was detected a few times. The chain combines TRBV11-2 with TRBJ2-7; 8 bases match TRBD2. Germline values: CDR1 SGHAT, CDR2 FQNNGV. The ends lost 5 bases at V and 4 bases at J; junction bases unmatched: 10. This CDR3 has 15 amino acids. The CDR3 loop reads CASSQMGTSWYEQYF. The CDR3 bases are TGTGCCAGCAGCCAAATGGGGACTAGTTGGTACGAGCAGTACTTC. Full variable domain (remainder filled in from reference TRBV11-2 and TRBJ2-7): EAGVAQSPRYKIIEKRQSVAFWCNPISGHATLYWYQQILGQGPKLLIQFQNNGVVDDSQLPKDRFSAERLKGVDSTLKIQPAKLEDSAVYLCASSQMGTSWYEQYFGPGTRLTVT.

The chain carries TRBV30 and TRBJ2-5; D unclear. The CDR3 has 12 amino acids. With 2 bases removed from V and 5 bases from J, the gap between germline ends came to 9 bases. In germline, CDR1 is GTSNPN, CDR2 SVGIG (reference sequence). The CDR3 loop reads CAWSTPVETQYF. The CDR3 DNA is TGTGCCTGGAGTACACCTGTTGAGACCCAGTACTTC.

The chain employs TRBV15 and TRBJ2-5, with 8 bases identical to TRBD2. The CDR3 is 15 residues long. V lost 1 base and J lost 2; bases outside the gene matches: 3. Germline values: CDR1 LNHNV, CDR2 YYDKDF (reference sequence). CDR3 DNA sequence: TGTGCCACCAGCAGAGTTCGGGGGGGACAAGAGACCCAGTACTTC. Its translation: CATSRVRGGQETQYF.

This chain joins TRBV28 and TRBJ2-7, with 10 bases fitting TRBD2. CDR1 is MDHEN, CDR2 SYDVKM, per germline. The CDR3 totals 15 residues. V was clipped by 5 bases and J by 3 bases; unmatched bases: 7. For the CDR3, the DNA is TGTGCCAGCAGTCCAGCTAGCGGGGGATACTACGAGCAGTACTTC. Protein: CASSPASGGYYEQYF.